This TCR beta chain derives from a study of T cell repertoires in cytomegalovirus infection. At the level of the study: Public TCR beta signatures marked donors with CMV infection and the matching HLA. Overall study results and limits: CMV carriers having the relevant HLA were flagged by cumulative public TCR beta family frequency. Across the ex vivo response, the dominant clonotypes were HLA-C-restricted CMV-specific TCR beta clonotypes.

This clonotype was detected only a few times. As yet, its antigen is unknown. TCRdb redid the calling of the reads with MiXCR, one entry per CDR3 protein. Of 650,000 to 850,000 distinct CDR3 sequences listed, 25% to 30% are singletons. Specimen: cultured CD8+ T cells from PBMCs, collected from culture after CMV antigen stimulation. This clonotype was obtained from a human donor in good health (CMV status not recorded). Some clones in this sample may be carry-over from other donors' samples.

The CDR3 protein is CASSWTGADTEAFF. The DNA for the CDR3 is TGTGCCAGCAGTTGGACAGGGGCGGACACTGAAGCTTTCTTT. The rearrangement uses TRBV12-3 or TRBV12-4 and TRBJ1-1, with 9 bases aligning to TRBD1. Losses at the gene ends were 4 bases for V and 3 bases for J; bases not matched to a gene: 3. CDR3 length equals 14 residues.